A single sample is the source of the 12 T cell receptor beta chains below, sequenced in a study of shared clonotypes between healthy human individuals. This table comes from immunoSEQ multiplex PCR, and its TCRdb copy is limited to in-frame clones, with some not included. The table lists 2 million to 3 million clones, more than 80% of them singletons, with over 0.12% in the top ten. Specimen: naive CD4+ T cells sorted from blood. Sample subset: CD45RA+ positively selected. These receptors were collected from a man between 18 and 35 years old in good health.

The CDR3 DNA reads TGTGCCAGCAGTGCTCCGGGTGGTGAAAAACTGTTTTTT. Its translation: CASSAPGGEKLFF. This chain links TRBV28 with TRBJ1-4, with D uncertain. Trimming took 5 bases from V and 7 from J, leaving 11 bases between them. Germline CDR1 and CDR2: MDHEN and SYDVKM. CDR3 size: 13 residues.

This chain connects TRBV7-9 to TRBJ2-3; TRBD2 matches at 9 bases. Germline CDR1 is SEHNR and CDR2 is FQNEAQ (reference sequence). The CDR3 is 14 amino acids. Unmatched junction bases numbered 2, after V lost 2 bases and J lost 5 bases. CDR3 region: CASSLSSGRDTQYF. CDR3 DNA sequence: TGTGCCAGCAGCTTAAGTAGCGGGAGAGATACGCAGTATTTT.

This chain uses TRBV10-2 with TRBJ2-2; TRBD2 matches 8 bases. There are 16 residues in the CDR3. Germline assignment: CDR1 WSHSY and CDR2 SAAADI. V gave up 4 bases and J gave up 5 bases; unmatched junction bases: 9. The CDR3: CASSGRGGLETGELFF. As DNA, the CDR3 is TGCGCCAGCAGTGGTCGGGGGGGCCTAGAGACCGGGGAGCTGTTTTTT.

This clone has a single count. The rearrangement joins TRBV18 to TRBJ2-4; D is uncertain. The V gene's germline CDR1 is KGHSH and CDR2 LQKENI. The germline V and J ends were trimmed by 0 bases and 7 bases, with 10 bases remaining between them. CDR3 length: 14 amino acids. The CDR3 spells CASSPPTAQNIQYF. The CDR3 DNA is TGTGCCAGCTCACCACCCACAGCTCAGAACATTCAGTACTTC.

CDR3 DNA: TGTGCCAGTAGTAGTCGGGGTTACACAGATACGCAGTATTTT. This translates into CASSSRGYTDTQYF. The chain couples TRBV19 to TRBJ2-3; D possibly corresponds to TRBD2 (5 bases). Germline CDR1 is LNHDA and CDR2 is SQIVND (reference sequence). The V end was cut by 4 bases, the J end by 2 bases, with 10 bases between. The CDR3 runs 14 residues.

V is TRBV9 and J is TRBJ2-7; maybe TRBD2 (6 bases). V was pared by 4 bases and J by 7 bases, with 15 bases between. Germline CDR1 SGDLS, CDR2 YYNGEE. The CDR3 loop spans 13 amino acids. The DNA for the CDR3 is TGTGCCAGCAGCATCCATCCCGGGGGTGAGCAGTACTTC. It encodes CASSIHPGGEQYF.

This chain links TRBV18 with TRBJ1-4, with D perhaps matching TRBD1 (6 bases). Germline V gives CDR1 KGHSH, CDR2 LQKENI. Trimming removed 3 bases at V and 5 bases at J, with 16 bases between. CDR3 length: 16 residues. The CDR3 nucleotides read TGTGCCAGCTCACCCCGCCGGGACAACTCAAATGAAAAACTGTTTTTT. Its protein is CASSPRRDNSNEKLFF.

The rearrangement uses TRBV29-1 and TRBJ2-2; D unresolved. Trimming shortened V by 7 bases and J by 5 bases, and 14 bases separated the two germline ends. The germline V gene has CDR1 SQVTM and CDR2 ANQGSEA. The CDR3 spans 13 residues. The CDR3 DNA reads TGCAGCGCCCACCTGGCGGCAACCGGGGAGCTGTTTTTT. Residues: CSAHLAATGELFF.

The chain joins TRBV6-5 to TRBJ2-7, with a tentative D call TRBD1 (6 bases). From germline, CDR1 is MNHEY and CDR2 SVGAGI. There are 13 residues in the CDR3. Trimming cost V 6 bases and J 3 bases, with 12 bases left between them. Here the CDR3 DNA reads TGTGCCAGCAGGCGCAGGGGCAGCTACGAGCAGTACTTC. This sequence encodes CASRRRGSYEQYF.

The chain employs TRBV12-5 and TRBJ2-5; D tentatively fits TRBD1 or TRBD2 (6 bases each). This CDR3 is 13 amino acids long. Germline-derived CDR1 and CDR2 are LGHNT and FRNRAP. Trimming removed 6 bases from V and 5 bases from J, with 13 bases in between. CDR3 protein: CASGKRRGETQYF. The CDR3 nucleotides are TGTGCTAGTGGCAAACGGAGGGGGGAGACCCAGTACTTC. The variable domain in full, completed from reference TRBV12-5 and TRBJ2-5, reads DARVTQTPRHKVTEMGQEVTMRCQPILGHNTVFWYRQTMMQGLELLAYFRNRAPLDDSGMPKDRFSAEMPDATLATLKIQPSEPRDSAVYFCASGKRRGETQYFGPGTRLLVL.

The chain couples TRBV5-5 to TRBJ2-5; 9 bases are a match to TRBD1. Germline V lookup: CDR1 SGHKS, CDR2 YYEKEE (reference sequence). With V trimmed by 2 bases and J by 4 bases, 6 bases remained unmatched. The CDR3 is 15 residues long. CDR3 residues: CASSFPGQGVETQYF. As DNA, the CDR3 is TGTGCCAGCAGCTTTCCGGGACAGGGTGTAGAGACCCAGTACTTC.

This sequence joins TRBV28 and TRBJ2-3, with 11 bases matching TRBD2. This CDR3 has 16 residues. The junction had 8 bases not matched to a gene; V was cut back by 5 bases and J by 4 bases. The germline gives CDR1 MDHEN, CDR2 SYDVKM. The CDR3: CASSPGSGGAPDTQYF. In DNA form, the CDR3 reads TGTGCCAGCAGTCCCGGTAGCGGGGGGGCCCCAGATACGCAGTATTTT.